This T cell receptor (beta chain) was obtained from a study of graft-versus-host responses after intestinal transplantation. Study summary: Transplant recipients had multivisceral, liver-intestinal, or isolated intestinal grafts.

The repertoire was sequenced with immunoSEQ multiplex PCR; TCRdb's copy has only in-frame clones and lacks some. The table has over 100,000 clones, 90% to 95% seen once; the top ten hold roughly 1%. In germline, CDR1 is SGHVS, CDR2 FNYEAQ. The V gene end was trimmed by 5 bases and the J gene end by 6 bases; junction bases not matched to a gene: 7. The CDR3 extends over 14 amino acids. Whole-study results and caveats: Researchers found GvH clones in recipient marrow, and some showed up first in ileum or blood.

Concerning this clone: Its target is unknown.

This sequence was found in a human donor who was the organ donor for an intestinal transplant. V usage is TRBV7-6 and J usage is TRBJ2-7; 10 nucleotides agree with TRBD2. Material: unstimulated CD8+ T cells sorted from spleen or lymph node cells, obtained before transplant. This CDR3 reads CASSPLAGRFEQYF. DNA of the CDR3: TGTGCCAGCAGCCCACTAGCGGGAAGGTTCGAGCAGTACTTC.